Below are 21 T cell receptor beta chains sequenced from a single sample in a study of blood T cell repertoires in COVID-19. TCRdb's copy holds only in-frame clones and misses some; the assay was immunoSEQ multiplex PCR. The data hold hundreds of thousands of clones, with 85% observed a single time. Sequences were obtained from peripheral blood. All receptors derive from a human donor in a cohort sampled during active COVID-19.

In this sample, this clone turned up once. The chain is built from TRBV9 and TRBJ1-1, with a weak D call TRBD1 (6 bases). The CDR3 loop spans 13 amino acids. CDR1 and CDR2 (germline): SGDLS, YYNGEE. V lost 3 bases, J lost 1 base, and 7 bases lay in between. CDR3 residues: CASSGRGNTEAFF. The CDR3 DNA reads as TGTGCCAGCAGCGGCAGGGGGAACACTGAAGCTTTCTTT.

This clone was picked up one time. The chain joins TRBV7-2 to TRBJ2-7; tentatively, D is TRBD1 (7 bases). The CDR3 spans 15 residues. The V gene lost 4 bases and the J gene lost 3 bases, with 16 bases spanning the gap. Germline values: CDR1 SGHTA, CDR2 FQGNSA. The CDR3 protein is CASSSPQGGLYEQYF. DNA of the CDR3: TGTGCCAGCAGCTCCCCGCAGGGGGGTCTCTACGAGCAGTACTTC. Based on the CDR3 plus reference TRBV7-2 and TRBJ2-7, the full variable domain is GAGVSQSPSNKVTEKGKDVELRCDPISGHTALYWYRQSLGQGLEFLIYFQGNSAPDKSGLPSDRFSAERTGGSVSTLTIQRTQQEDSAVYLCASSSPQGGLYEQYFGPGTRLTVT.

The gene calls are TRBV4-2 and TRBJ1-3, with D uncertain. V was shortened by 0 bases and J by 4 bases, with 13 bases between the two germline ends. The CDR3 extends over 16 amino acids. The germline CDR1 and CDR2 sequences are LGHNA and YNFKEQ. The CDR3 loop reads CASSQERGSLGNTIYF. CDR3 nucleotide sequence: TGTGCCAGCAGCCAAGAACGTGGCAGTCTGGGAAACACCATATATTTT.

V and J are TRBV7-8 and TRBJ2-7; 8 nucleotides line up with TRBD1. With V trimmed by 2 bases and J by 7 bases, 13 bases remained unmatched. The CDR3 runs to 16 residues. CDR1 SGHVS and CDR2 FQNEAQ come from the germline V gene. In nucleotides, the CDR3 is TGTGCCAGCAGCTTACGGCCCGGACAGGGCGGTATGGAGCAGTACTTC. Amino acids: CASSLRPGQGGMEQYF.

This clone was observed a few times. This sequence joins TRBV7-9 and TRBJ2-7, with D hard to call. Trimming stripped 2 bases from V and 3 bases from J, with 8 bases between. The CDR3 length is 13 residues. Germline V gene data show CDR1 as SEHNR and CDR2 as FQNEAQ (reference sequence). CDR3 loop: CASSLSPGYEQYF. CDR3 in DNA: TGTGCCAGCAGCTTAAGTCCCGGCTACGAGCAGTACTTC.

The rearrangement uses TRBV6-5 and TRBJ1-5; D is perhaps TRBD1 (5 bases). The CDR3 runs to 15 residues. Between the trimmed V and J ends, which lost 5 bases and 1 base, there was a span of 12 bases. Germline V gene lookup returns CDR1 MNHEY and CDR2 SVGAGI. This CDR3 reads CASSPRGSSNQPQHF. The CDR3 DNA reads as TGTGCCAGCAGTCCCCGGGGGTCGAGCAATCAGCCCCAGCATTTT.

This chain joins TRBV4-1 and TRBJ1-5, with unresolved D. V gave up 0 bases and J gave up 8 bases, with 14 bases separating them. CDR1 and CDR2 from the germline V gene are MGHRA and YSYEKL. This CDR3 contains 15 residues. Written as DNA, the CDR3 is TGCGCCAGCAGCCAAGATCCTCCGGGAGGAAAGCCCCAGCATTTT. It codes for CASSQDPPGGKPQHF.

The chain is built from TRBV12-3 or TRBV12-4 and TRBJ2-7; TRBD1 might be the D (6 bases). V lost 4 bases and J 4 bases, leaving 11 bases between the germline ends. The CDR3 totals 13 residues. CDR3 residues: CASSSLQGYEQYF. As DNA, the CDR3 is TGTGCCAGCAGTTCCTTACAGGGATACGAGCAGTACTTC.

The rearrangement links TRBV3-1 (or the pseudogene TRBV3-2) to TRBJ1-4; the D is unclear. CDR1 LGHDT and CDR2 YNNKEL come from the germline V gene (reference sequence). This CDR3 has 16 amino acids. Trimming removed 4 bases from V and 0 bases from J, with 12 bases in between. The chain's CDR3 is CASSRSFLATNEKLFF. The CDR3 region has the DNA TGTGCCAGCAGCCGTTCCTTCCTTGCAACTAATGAAAAACTGTTTTTT.

This clone appeared a few times. The chain combines TRBV6-5 with TRBJ2-7, with a weak D call TRBD1 (6 bases). Germline CDR1 and CDR2: MNHEY and SVGAGI. CDR3 length: 16 amino acids. The germline V and J ends were trimmed by 0 bases and 5 bases, with 17 bases remaining between them. This CDR3 reads CASSYSRQGIKNEQYF. The CDR3 DNA sequence: TGTGCCAGCAGTTACTCGCGGCAGGGGATTAAGAACGAGCAGTACTTC.

The genes are TRBV5-1 and TRBJ2-2; D possibly corresponds to TRBD1 (6 bases). Germline loops: CDR1 SGHRS, CDR2 YFSETQ. The CDR3 loop spans 17 amino acids. V was cut by 2 bases and J by 0 bases, with 14 bases left in between. Here the CDR3 DNA reads TGCGCCAGCAGCTTCATAACCGGGACACCGAACACCGGGGAGCTGTTTTTT. This codes for CASSFITGTPNTGELFF.

The V gene is TRBV9, the J gene TRBJ1-5; the match to TRBD1 covers 7 bases. Germline V CDR1 and CDR2: SGDLS, YYNGEE. This CDR3 region has 14 residues. Germline trimming cut 3 bases from V and 3 bases from J; bases unmatched to any gene: 3. The DNA of the CDR3 is TGTGCCAGCAGCGCGGGACAGTCCAATCAGCCCCAGCATTTT. Translation gives CASSAGQSNQPQHF.

The chain uses TRBV6-5 and TRBJ2-6, with D maybe TRBD1 (5 bases). Germline CDR1 reads MNHEY; CDR2 reads SVGAGI. The V and J ends lost 6 bases and 0 bases respectively, with 9 bases between them. The CDR3 is 15 amino acids. The CDR3 coding sequence is TGTGCCAGCAGCGACGGACACTCTGGGGCCAACGTCCTGACTTTC. Protein sequence: CASSDGHSGANVLTF.

This clone was seen only once. The chain carries TRBV19 and TRBJ2-7, with TRBD2 as a possible D gene (7 bases). Germline lookup yields CDR1 LNHDA and CDR2 SQIVND (reference sequence). V was clipped by 3 bases and J by 3 bases, with 12 bases between them. The length of the CDR3 is 14 residues. The chain's CDR3 is CASSIPGEGYEQYF. In DNA, the CDR3 is TGTGCCAGTAGTATCCCAGGGGAGGGCTACGAGCAGTACTTC.

V usage is TRBV24-1 and J usage is TRBJ2-1, with TRBD1 as a possible D gene (7 bases). CDR1 is KGHDR and CDR2 is SFDVKD in the germline V gene. This CDR3 spans 17 amino acids. Trimming removed 1 base from V and 10 bases from J, with 22 bases in between. For the CDR3, the DNA is TGTGCCACCAGTGATTTAAGGCAATCAGGGGGACGGGGGGAGCAGTTCTTC. Amino acids: CATSDLRQSGGRGEQFF.

The gene calls are TRBV3-1 (or the pseudogene TRBV3-2) and TRBJ2-2; the match to TRBD2 covers 8 bases. The V and J ends lost 1 base and 5 bases, in that order; junction bases with no gene match: 3. Germline assignment: CDR1 LGHDT and CDR2 YNNKEL (reference sequence). The CDR3 runs to 15 residues. The CDR3 region has the DNA TGTGCCAGCAGCCAAGTAGCGGGGCAGACCGGGGAGCTGTTTTTT. Its protein is CASSQVAGQTGELFF.

The chain joins TRBV7-9 to TRBJ2-2, with 7 bases identical to TRBD1. The ends lost 5 bases at V and 0 bases at J; junction bases unmatched: 6. CDR3 length: 16 amino acids. Per the germline V gene, CDR1 is SEHNR and CDR2 is FQNEAQ (reference sequence). CDR3 in DNA: TGTGCCAGCAGCCTTAGGACAGGAGCGAACACCGGGGAGCTGTTTTTT. This sequence encodes CASSLRTGANTGELFF.

The chain has TRBV18 and TRBJ1-1; D remains unclear. This CDR3 region has 13 residues. V was pared by 1 base and J by 1 base, with 4 bases between. Germline CDR1 and CDR2: KGHSH and LQKENI. The CDR3 reads CASSPLGNTEAFF. CDR3 DNA sequence: TGTGCCAGCTCACCACTCGGGAACACTGAAGCTTTCTTT.

In this sample, this clone turned up a few times. The chain uses TRBV11-3 and TRBJ2-3; D perhaps matches TRBD2 (6 bases). The germline V gene has CDR1 SGHNT and CDR2 YENEEA. The germline V and J ends were trimmed by 0 bases and 0 bases, with 7 bases remaining between them. The CDR3 has 15 residues. The CDR3 DNA reads TGTGCCAGCAGCTTAGAAGGGACTAGCACAGATACGCAGTATTTT. This gives the protein CASSLEGTSTDTQYF.

The table lists this clone with a few counts. The V call is TRBV5-1, the J call TRBJ1-2; TRBD1 agrees at 7 bases. V lost 3 bases, J lost 4 bases, and 6 bases stayed unmatched. Germline-derived CDR1 and CDR2 are SGHRS and YFSETQ. This CDR3 comprises 14 residues. The CDR3 loop reads CASSSAGTVYGYTF. The DNA of the CDR3 is TGCGCCAGCAGCTCTGCCGGGACAGTCTATGGCTACACCTTC.

The V call is TRBV19, the J call TRBJ1-2; 7 bases fit TRBD1. Per the germline V gene, CDR1 is LNHDA and CDR2 is SQIVND (reference sequence). The V segment lost 7 bases and the J segment 2 bases; nucleotides outside the gene matches: 7. CDR3 length: 14 residues. As DNA, the CDR3 is TGTGCCAGTAAACAGGACAGGTTCAACTATGGCTACACCTTC. Translated: CASKQDRFNYGYTF.